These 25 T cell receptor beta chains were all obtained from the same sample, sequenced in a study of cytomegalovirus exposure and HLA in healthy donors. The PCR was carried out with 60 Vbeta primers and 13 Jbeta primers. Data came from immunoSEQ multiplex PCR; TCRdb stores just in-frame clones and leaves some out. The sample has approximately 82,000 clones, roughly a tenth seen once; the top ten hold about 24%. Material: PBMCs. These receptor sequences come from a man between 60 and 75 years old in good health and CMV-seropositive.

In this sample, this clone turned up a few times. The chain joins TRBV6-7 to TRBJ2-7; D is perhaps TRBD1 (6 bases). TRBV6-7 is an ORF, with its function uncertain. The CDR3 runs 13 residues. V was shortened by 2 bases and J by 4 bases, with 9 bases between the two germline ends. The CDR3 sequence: CASSYHRVYEQYV. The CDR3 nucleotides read TGTGCCAGCAGTTACCACAGGGTTTACGAGCAGTACGTC.

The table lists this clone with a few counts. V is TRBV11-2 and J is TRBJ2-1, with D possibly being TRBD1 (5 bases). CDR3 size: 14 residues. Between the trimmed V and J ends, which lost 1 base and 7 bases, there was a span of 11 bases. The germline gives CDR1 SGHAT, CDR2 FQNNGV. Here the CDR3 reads CASSLGTFLNEQFF. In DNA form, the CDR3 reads TGTGCCAGCAGCTTAGGGACATTTTTGAATGAGCAGTTCTTC.

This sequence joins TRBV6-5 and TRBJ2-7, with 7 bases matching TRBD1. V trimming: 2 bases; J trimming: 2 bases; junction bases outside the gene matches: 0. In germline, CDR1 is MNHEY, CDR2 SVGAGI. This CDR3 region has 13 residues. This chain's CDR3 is CASSYDRAYEQYF. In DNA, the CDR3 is TGTGCCAGCAGTTACGACAGGGCCTACGAGCAGTACTTC.

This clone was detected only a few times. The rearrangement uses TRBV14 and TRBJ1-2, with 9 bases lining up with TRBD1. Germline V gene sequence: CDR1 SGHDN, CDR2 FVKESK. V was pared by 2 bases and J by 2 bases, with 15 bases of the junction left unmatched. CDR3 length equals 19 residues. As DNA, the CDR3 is TGTGCCAGCAGCCAATCTCGGGGACAGGGTATATTTCCCAACTATGGCTACACCTTC. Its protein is CASSQSRGQGIFPNYGYTF.

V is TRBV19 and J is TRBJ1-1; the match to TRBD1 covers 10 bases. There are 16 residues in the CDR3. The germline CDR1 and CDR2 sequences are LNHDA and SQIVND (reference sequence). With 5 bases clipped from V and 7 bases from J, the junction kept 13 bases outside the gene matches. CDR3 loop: CASSPPGDRGRGEAFF. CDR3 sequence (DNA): TGTGCCAGTAGTCCCCCCGGGGACAGGGGTCGAGGTGAAGCTTTCTTT.

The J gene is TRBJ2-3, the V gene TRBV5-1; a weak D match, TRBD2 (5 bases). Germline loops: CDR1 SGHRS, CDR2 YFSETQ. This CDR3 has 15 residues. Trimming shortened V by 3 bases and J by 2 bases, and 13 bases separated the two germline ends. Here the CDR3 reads CASSSSREATDTQYF. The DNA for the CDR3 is TGCGCCAGCAGCTCGTCCCGGGAAGCCACAGATACGCAGTATTTT.

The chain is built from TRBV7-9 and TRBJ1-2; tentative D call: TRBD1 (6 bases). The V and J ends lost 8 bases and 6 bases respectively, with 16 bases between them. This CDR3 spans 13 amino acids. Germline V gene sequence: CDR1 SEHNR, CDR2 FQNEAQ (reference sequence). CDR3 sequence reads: CASSITGSDGYTF. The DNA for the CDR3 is TGTGCCAGCTCCATTACAGGGTCGGATGGCTACACCTTC.

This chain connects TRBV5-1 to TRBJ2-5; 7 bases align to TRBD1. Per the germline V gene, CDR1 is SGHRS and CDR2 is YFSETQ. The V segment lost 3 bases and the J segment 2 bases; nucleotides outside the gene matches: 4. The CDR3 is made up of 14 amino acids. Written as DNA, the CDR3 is TGCGCCAGCAGCTCAAAGGGACAGCAAGAGACCCAGTACTTC. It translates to CASSSKGQQETQYF.

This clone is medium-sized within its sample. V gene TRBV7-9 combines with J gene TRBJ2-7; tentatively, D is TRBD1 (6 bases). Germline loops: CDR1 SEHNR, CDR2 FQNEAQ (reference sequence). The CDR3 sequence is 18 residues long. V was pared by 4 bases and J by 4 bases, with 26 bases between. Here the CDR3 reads CASSSTRPEGQKTYEQYF. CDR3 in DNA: TGTGCCAGCAGCTCAACTCGGCCAGAGGGACAAAAGACTTACGAGCAGTACTTC.

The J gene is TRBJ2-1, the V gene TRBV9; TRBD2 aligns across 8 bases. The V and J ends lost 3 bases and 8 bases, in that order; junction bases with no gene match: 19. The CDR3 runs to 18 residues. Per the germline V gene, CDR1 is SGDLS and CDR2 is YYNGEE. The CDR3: CASSGLGGGGLRYDEQFF. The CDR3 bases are TGTGCCAGCAGCGGGCTCGGGGGCGGGGGGCTAAGGTATGATGAGCAGTTCTTC.

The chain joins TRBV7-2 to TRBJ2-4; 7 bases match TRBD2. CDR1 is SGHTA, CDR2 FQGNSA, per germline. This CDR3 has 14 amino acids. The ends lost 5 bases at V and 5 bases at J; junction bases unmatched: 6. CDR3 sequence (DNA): TGTGCCAGCAGCCCCCCTGGGAGGGAAAACATTCAGTACTTC. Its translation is CASSPPGRENIQYF.

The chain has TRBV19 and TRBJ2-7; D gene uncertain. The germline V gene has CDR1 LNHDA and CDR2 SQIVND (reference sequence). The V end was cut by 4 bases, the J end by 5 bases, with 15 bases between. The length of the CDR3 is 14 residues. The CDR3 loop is CASSTSSDSHEQYF. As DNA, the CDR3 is TGTGCCAGTAGTACCTCCTCCGATAGCCACGAGCAGTACTTC.

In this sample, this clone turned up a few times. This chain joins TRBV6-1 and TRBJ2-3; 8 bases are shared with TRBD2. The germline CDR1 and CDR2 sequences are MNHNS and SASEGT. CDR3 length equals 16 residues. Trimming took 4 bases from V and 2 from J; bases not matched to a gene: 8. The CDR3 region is CASSGGREGYTDTQYF. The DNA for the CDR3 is TGTGCCAGCAGTGGGGGACGGGAGGGGTACACAGATACGCAGTATTTT.

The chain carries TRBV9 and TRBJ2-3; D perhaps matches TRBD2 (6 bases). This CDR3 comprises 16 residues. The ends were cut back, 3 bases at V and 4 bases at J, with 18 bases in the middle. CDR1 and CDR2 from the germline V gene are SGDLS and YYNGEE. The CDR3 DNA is TGTGCCAGCAGCGCCTGGGACTCCCCCCAGGCAGATACGCAGTATTTT. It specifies CASSAWDSPQADTQYF.

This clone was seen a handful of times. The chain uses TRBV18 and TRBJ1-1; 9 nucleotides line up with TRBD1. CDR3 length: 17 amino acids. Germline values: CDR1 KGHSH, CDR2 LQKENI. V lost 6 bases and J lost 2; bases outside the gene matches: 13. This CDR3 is CASSLNRDREFNTEAFF. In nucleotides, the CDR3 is TGTGCCAGCTCCCTTAACCGGGACAGGGAGTTTAACACTGAAGCTTTCTTT.

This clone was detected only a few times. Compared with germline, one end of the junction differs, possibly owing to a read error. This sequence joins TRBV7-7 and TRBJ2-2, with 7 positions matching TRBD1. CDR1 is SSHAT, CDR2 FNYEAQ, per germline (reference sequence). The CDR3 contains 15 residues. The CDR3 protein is CASSPTGINTGELFF. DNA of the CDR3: TGTGCTAGCAGCCCGACAGGGATCAACACCGGGGAGCTGTTTTTT. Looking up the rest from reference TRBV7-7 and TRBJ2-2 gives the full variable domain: GAGVSQSPRYKVTKRGQDVTLRCDPISSHATLYWYQQALGQGPEFLTYFNYEAQPDKSGLPSDRFSAERPEGSISTLTIQRTEQRDSAMYRCASSPTGINTGELFFGEGSRLTVL.

CDR3 in amino acids: CASSRDSNTGELFF. The CDR3 nucleotides read TGTGCCAGTAGTAGGGACAGCAACACCGGGGAGCTGTTTTTT. The rearrangement uses TRBV19 and TRBJ2-2, with 7 bases matching TRBD1. V was clipped by 4 bases and J by 2 bases; unmatched bases: 1. Germline CDR1 reads LNHDA; CDR2 reads SQIVND (reference sequence). The CDR3 contains 14 residues.

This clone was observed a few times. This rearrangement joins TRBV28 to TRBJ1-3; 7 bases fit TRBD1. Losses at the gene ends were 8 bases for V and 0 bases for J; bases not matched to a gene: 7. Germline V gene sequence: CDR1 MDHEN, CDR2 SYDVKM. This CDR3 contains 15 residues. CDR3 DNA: TGTGCCAGCTACCGAGGGACAGACTCTGGAAACACCATATATTTT. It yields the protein CASYRGTDSGNTIYF.

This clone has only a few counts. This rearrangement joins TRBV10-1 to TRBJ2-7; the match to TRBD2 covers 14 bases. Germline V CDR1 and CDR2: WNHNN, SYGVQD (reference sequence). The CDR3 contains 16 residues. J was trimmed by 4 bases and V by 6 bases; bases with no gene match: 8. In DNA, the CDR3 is TGCGCCAGCAGCCCCGGGACTAGCGGGAGAGGGTACGAGCAGTACTTC. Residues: CASSPGTSGRGYEQYF.

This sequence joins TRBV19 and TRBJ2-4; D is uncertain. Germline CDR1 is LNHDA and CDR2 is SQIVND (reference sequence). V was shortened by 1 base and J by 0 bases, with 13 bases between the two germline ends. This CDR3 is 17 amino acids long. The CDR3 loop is CASSIVPGLLAKNIQYF. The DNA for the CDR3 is TGTGCCAGTAGTATAGTCCCAGGCTTACTAGCCAAAAACATTCAGTACTTC.

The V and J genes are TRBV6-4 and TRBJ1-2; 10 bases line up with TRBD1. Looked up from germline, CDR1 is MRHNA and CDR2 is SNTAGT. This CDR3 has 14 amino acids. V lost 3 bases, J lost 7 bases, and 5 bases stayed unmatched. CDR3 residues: CASSEDRGRGGYTF. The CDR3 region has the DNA TGTGCCAGCAGTGAAGACAGGGGGCGCGGTGGCTACACCTTC.

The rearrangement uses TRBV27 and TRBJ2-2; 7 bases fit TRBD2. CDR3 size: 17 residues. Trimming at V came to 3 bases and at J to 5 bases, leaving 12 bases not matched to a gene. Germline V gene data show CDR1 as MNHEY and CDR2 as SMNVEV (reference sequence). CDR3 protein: CASSFGGSAWGTGELFF. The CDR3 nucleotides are TGTGCCAGCAGTTTTGGCGGGAGTGCCTGGGGAACCGGGGAGCTGTTTTTT.

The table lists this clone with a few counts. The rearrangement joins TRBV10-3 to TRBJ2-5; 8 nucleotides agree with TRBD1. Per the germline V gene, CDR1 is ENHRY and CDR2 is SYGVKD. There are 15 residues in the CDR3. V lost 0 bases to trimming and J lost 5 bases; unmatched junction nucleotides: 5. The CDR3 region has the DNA TGTGCCATCAGTGAGTCGAGGCAGGGGGCTGAGACCCAGTACTTC. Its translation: CAISESRQGAETQYF.

CDR3 DNA: TGTGCCAGCAGTGACCCGGGACTAGCGGAGCGTGGGGAGACCCAGTACTTC. Protein product: CASSDPGLAERGETQYF. J is TRBJ2-5 and V is TRBV6-1, with 11 bases lining up with TRBD2. The V gene's germline CDR1 is MNHNS and CDR2 SASEGT. The CDR3 covers 17 residues. The trim removed 3 bases at V and 5 bases at J, leaving 11 bases unmatched.

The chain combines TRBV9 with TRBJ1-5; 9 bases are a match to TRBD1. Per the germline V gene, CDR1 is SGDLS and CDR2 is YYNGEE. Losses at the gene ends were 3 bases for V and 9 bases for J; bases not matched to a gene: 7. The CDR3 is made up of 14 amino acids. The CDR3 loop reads CASSGDRVVGPQHF. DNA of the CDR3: TGTGCCAGCAGCGGGGACAGGGTCGTCGGGCCCCAGCATTTT.